This entry lists 25 T cell receptor beta chains sequenced from one sample in a study of T cells after yellow fever vaccination. MiXCR, applied by TCRdb to the 5' RACE reads, yields one record per CDR3 protein. The repertoire holds about 85,000 distinct CDR3 sequences, with 13% as singletons. The source material was CD8+ T cells not binding an NS4B(214-222) dextramer, sorted from PBMCs, sampled around 3 weeks after the first yellow fever vaccination. The receptors were gathered from a man younger than 35 who received the YFV17D yellow fever vaccine.

This chain joins TRBV4-1 and TRBJ2-7, with unresolved D. Germline V CDR1 and CDR2: MGHRA, YSYEKL. V shed 4 bases and J shed 0 bases, with 4 bases lying between them. The CDR3 sequence is 12 residues long. CDR3 DNA: TGCGCCAGCAGCCCTAACTCCTACGAGCAGTACTTC. Protein sequence: CASSPNSYEQYF.

Only a few counts were recorded for this clonotype. The chain has TRBV4-1 and TRBJ1-1; TRBD1 agrees at 8 bases. This CDR3 contains 15 residues. V lost 0 bases, J lost 5 bases, and 5 bases stayed unmatched. Germline CDR1 is MGHRA and CDR2 is YSYEKL. The CDR3 nucleotides are TGCGCCAGCAGCCAAGATCAGGGGGCGGGAACTGAAGCTTTCTTT. It encodes CASSQDQGAGTEAFF.

This sequence joins TRBV27 and TRBJ1-5; D remains unclear. CDR3 length: 13 residues. The ends were cut back, 7 bases at V and 3 bases at J, with 10 bases in the middle. Germline values: CDR1 MNHEY, CDR2 SMNVEV (reference sequence). The CDR3 reads CASTEAPNQPQHF. The DNA for the CDR3 is TGTGCCAGCACCGAGGCGCCCAATCAGCCCCAGCATTTT.

In this sample, this clonotype turned up a few times. The chain links TRBV6-5 to TRBJ2-1, with 7 bases that match TRBD2. Germline V gives CDR1 MNHEY, CDR2 SVGAGI. The CDR3 has 12 residues. With V trimmed by 6 bases and J by 8 bases, 4 bases remained unmatched. The CDR3 is CASRRGGDEQFF. As DNA, the CDR3 is TGTGCCAGCAGACGGGGAGGGGATGAGCAGTTCTTC.

J is TRBJ1-1 and V is TRBV6-5; 7 nucleotides align to TRBD1. This CDR3 contains 15 residues. The V segment lost 4 bases and the J segment 3 bases; nucleotides outside the gene matches: 8. CDR1 and CDR2 from the germline V gene are MNHEY and SVGAGI. The CDR3 DNA sequence: TGTGCCAGCAGTTTTAGGCAGGGGGTGGACACTGAAGCTTTCTTT. Encoded protein: CASSFRQGVDTEAFF.

This clonotype came up a few times. The rearrangement uses TRBV6-5 and TRBJ1-2; maybe TRBD1 (5 bases). This CDR3 region has 13 residues. Looked up from germline, CDR1 is MNHEY and CDR2 is SVGAGI. Trimming cost V 2 bases and J 4 bases, with 8 bases left between them. The CDR3 nucleotides read TGTGCCAGCAGTTACGAGGGGAGCTATGGCTACACCTTC. Encoded protein: CASSYEGSYGYTF.

This clonotype was seen a handful of times. The chain has TRBV29-1 and TRBJ2-2; TRBD2 agrees at 8 bases. The germline V gene encodes CDR1 SQVTM and CDR2 ANQGSEA. CDR3 length: 15 residues. V shed 1 base and J 1 base; nucleotides not matched to a gene: 2. CDR3 coding DNA: TGCAGCGTTGAAGGGCTAGCGGGGAACACCGGGGAGCTGTTTTTT. Protein sequence: CSVEGLAGNTGELFF.

The sample holds a few counts of this clonotype. The chain is built from TRBV5-8 and TRBJ2-1, with unresolved D. Between the trimmed V and J ends, which lost 2 bases and 0 bases, there was a span of 9 bases. The CDR3 spans 15 residues. Germline loops: CDR1 SGHTS, CDR2 YDEGEE. The CDR3: CASSFYDSSYNEQFF. CDR3 nucleotide sequence: TGTGCCAGCAGCTTTTACGATAGCTCCTACAATGAGCAGTTCTTC.

J is TRBJ2-2 and V is TRBV7-6; tentatively, D is TRBD1 (6 bases). V dropped 0 bases and J dropped 6 bases, with 8 bases sitting between them. This CDR3 region has 14 residues. The germline gives CDR1 SGHVS, CDR2 FNYEAQ. CDR3 sequence: CASSLAGGAGELFF. The CDR3 DNA follows: TGTGCCAGCAGCTTAGCTGGGGGCGCCGGGGAGCTGTTTTTT.

The chain recombines TRBV20-1 with TRBJ2-1; no reliable D call. V was pared by 5 bases and J by 4 bases, with 9 bases between. The CDR3 has 12 residues. Looked up from germline, CDR1 is DFQATT and CDR2 is SNEGSKA (reference sequence). CDR3 protein: CSARSAYNEQFF. CDR3 nucleotides: TGCAGTGCTCGCTCGGCGTACAATGAGCAGTTCTTC.

This clonotype was picked up a small number of times. V usage is TRBV6-1 and J usage is TRBJ1-1; no clear D gene. V lost 3 bases and J lost 7, with 9 bases in between. CDR3 length: 12 residues. Germline V gene data show CDR1 as MNHNS and CDR2 as SASEGT. This chain's CDR3 is CASSEGLSEAFF. The CDR3 DNA is TGTGCCAGCAGTGAGGGGTTGAGTGAAGCTTTCTTT.

A few counts support this clonotype. The chain joins TRBV20-1 to TRBJ2-1; D is perhaps TRBD2 (6 bases). Germline V CDR1 and CDR2: DFQATT, SNEGSKA (reference sequence). This CDR3 contains 16 residues. Between the trimmed V and J ends, which lost 0 bases and 0 bases, there was a span of 12 bases. CDR3 residues: CSARDPPRGSYNEQFF. Here the CDR3 DNA reads TGCAGTGCTAGAGATCCCCCGCGGGGCTCCTACAATGAGCAGTTCTTC.

This clonotype has just a few counts. The chain has TRBV10-3 and TRBJ1-1, with 8 nucleotides matching TRBD1. This CDR3 comprises 15 residues. V shed 7 bases and J 4 bases; nucleotides not matched to a gene: 11. The germline V gene encodes CDR1 ENHRY and CDR2 SYGVKD. The CDR3 reads CAIKGQGAVSTEAFF. DNA of the CDR3: TGTGCCATCAAGGGGCAGGGGGCGGTCAGCACTGAAGCTTTCTTT.

The J gene is TRBJ2-5, the V gene TRBV7-9; D uncertain. Trimming took off 5 bases at V and 3 bases at J, with 13 bases between the two ends. In germline, CDR1 is SEHNR, CDR2 FQNEAQ (reference sequence). The CDR3 length is 14 residues. Written as DNA, the CDR3 is TGTGCCAGCAGCGGCGCCGCACAGAAAGAGACCCAGTACTTC. Its translation is CASSGAAQKETQYF. The full variable domain, its missing parts supplied by reference TRBV7-9 and TRBJ2-5, is DTGVSQNPRHKITKRGQNVTFRCDPISEHNRLYWYRQTLGQGPEFLTYFQNEAQLEKSRLLSDRFSAERPKGSFSTLEIQRTEQGDSAMYLCASSGAAQKETQYFGPGTRLLVL.

The sample holds a few counts of this clonotype. This sequence joins TRBV6-5 and TRBJ1-1; the D gene is possibly TRBD1 (5 bases). Deletions cut 4 bases from V and 1 base from J, with 10 bases between. The germline V gene encodes CDR1 MNHEY and CDR2 SVGAGI. The CDR3 has 14 residues. The CDR3 spells CASSSAGTNTEAFF. CDR3 in DNA: TGTGCCAGCAGTTCAGCCGGGACGAACACTGAAGCTTTCTTT.

This rearrangement joins TRBV4-1 to TRBJ2-7; 10 nucleotides agree with TRBD2. The CDR3 sequence is 15 residues long. V dropped 3 bases and J dropped 2; count of bases not matched to a gene: 4. From germline, CDR1 is MGHRA and CDR2 YSYEKL. CDR3 nucleotide sequence: TGCGCCAGCAGCCAGTCTAGCGGGGGAACCTACGAGCAGTACTTC. It codes for CASSQSSGGTYEQYF.

The J gene is TRBJ1-5, the V gene TRBV12-3 or TRBV12-4, with 8 bases aligning to TRBD1. The V gene end was trimmed by 6 bases and the J gene end by 4 bases; junction bases not matched to a gene: 2. This CDR3 contains 13 residues. The CDR3 nucleotides are TGTGCCAGCAGCAGGACAGGGAATCAGCCCCAGCATTTT. Protein product: CASSRTGNQPQHF.

This clonotype was detected only a few times. The rearrangement joins TRBV5-1 to TRBJ1-4; D gene ambiguous. The length of the CDR3 is 13 residues. Germline-derived CDR1 and CDR2 are SGHRS and YFSETQ. With 2 bases removed from V and 6 bases from J, the gap between germline ends came to 8 bases. The CDR3 reads CASSFRKDEKLFF. CDR3 sequence (DNA): TGCGCCAGCAGCTTTCGGAAGGATGAAAAACTGTTTTTT.

There are a few counts of this clonotype. V usage is TRBV5-1 and J usage is TRBJ1-1, with D perhaps matching TRBD1 (5 bases). CDR3 size: 16 residues. Germline V lookup: CDR1 SGHRS, CDR2 YFSETQ. Trimming removed 5 bases from V and 7 bases from J, with 24 bases in between. The CDR3 region has the DNA TGCGCCAGCAGTTCTTTCGACCTAGAGAGGACACATGAAGCTTTCTTT. Protein product: CASSSFDLERTHEAFF. The variable domain in full, completed from reference TRBV5-1 and TRBJ1-1, reads KAGVTQTPRYLIKTRGQQVTLSCSPISGHRSVSWYQQTPGQGLQFLFEYFSETQRNKGNFPGRFSGRQFSNSRSEMNVSTLELGDSALYLCASSSFDLERTHEAFFGQGTRLTVV.

Only a few counts were recorded for this clonotype. This chain joins TRBV5-1 and TRBJ1-2, with 8 bases lining up with TRBD1. V gave up 3 bases and J gave up 8 bases; unmatched junction bases: 6. Germline CDR1 reads SGHRS; CDR2 reads YFSETQ. The CDR3 is 13 amino acids. CDR3 bases: TGCGCCAGCAGCTGGACAGGGCTCGAGGGCTACACCTTC. Residues: CASSWTGLEGYTF.

About this clonotype itself: A read error is possible here, since a much larger clone lies one base away. J is TRBJ2-5 and V is TRBV6-1, with TRBD1 as a possible D gene (7 bases). CDR1 and CDR2 from the germline V gene are MNHNS and SASEGT. The CDR3 runs 15 residues. The CDR3 nucleotides read TGTGTCAGCAGCTGGACAGGAGGGTATGAAGAGACCCAGTACTTC. Amino acids: CVSSWTGGYEETQYF.

This clonotype has only a few counts. The chain is built from TRBV12-3 or TRBV12-4 and TRBJ2-1; 9 positions agree with TRBD2. V shed 5 bases and J 9 bases; nucleotides not matched to a gene: 11. The CDR3 contains 15 residues. CDR3 amino acids: CASSASGAAWGEQFF. CDR3 in DNA: TGTGCCAGCAGTGCTAGCGGGGCCGCCTGGGGTGAGCAGTTCTTC.

This clonotype was recorded a few times. V usage is TRBV4-2 and J usage is TRBJ2-3, with D possibly matching TRBD2 (6 bases). The CDR3 is 16 amino acids. Germline lookup yields CDR1 LGHNA and CDR2 YNFKEQ. V shed 4 bases and J shed 0 bases, with 14 bases lying between them. CDR3 amino acids: CASSPGGVASTDTQYF. The CDR3 nucleotides read TGTGCCAGCAGCCCCGGGGGAGTCGCTAGCACAGATACGCAGTATTTT.

This clonotype has just a few counts. This chain uses TRBV6-5 with TRBJ2-7; D possibly corresponds to TRBD1 (5 bases). V was shortened by 0 bases and J by 7 bases, with 13 bases between the two germline ends. Germline loops: CDR1 MNHEY, CDR2 SVGAGI. This CDR3 comprises 14 residues. Here the CDR3 DNA reads TGTGCCAGCAGTTACTCTTTGCAGGGCCGAGAGCAGTACTTC. It yields the protein CASSYSLQGREQYF.

The chain uses TRBV5-1 and TRBJ1-1, with 8 bases matching TRBD1. The germline V gene has CDR1 SGHRS and CDR2 YFSETQ. The CDR3 consists of 14 residues. J lost 6 bases, V lost 4 bases, and 8 bases had no gene match. The CDR3 DNA reads TGCGCCAGCAGCCAGGACAGGGAGATACCTGAAGCTTTCTTT. It codes for CASSQDREIPEAFF.